Listed below are T cell receptor beta chains from one sample, sequenced in a study of blood T cells in healthy people across ages. One entry per CDR3 protein results from TCRdb running MiXCR on the 5' RACE reads. The data contain about 1.5 million distinct CDR3 sequences, under 55% of them singletons. Material for sequencing was blood. The receptors come from a woman aged 18-29 years in good health. The CDR3 runs from the conserved cysteine through the conserved F or W. Each record gives: CDR3 protein, CDR3 DNA, J gene, V gene, D gene, CDR3 length, clone size. The D gene is left open where the match is weak. Part of the rows lack a size; the others show once, few, many or a class for expanded clones.

CDR3aa: CASSLNIASEGYSPLHF
CDR3nt: TGTGCCAGCAGCTTAAATATAGCCTCCGAGGGATATTCACCCCTCCACTTT
j_gene: TRBJ1-6
v_gene: TRBV7-6
d_gene: NA
len: 17
abundance: few

CDR3aa: CASRYGGQYQETQYF
CDR3nt: TGTGCCAGCAGGTACGGGGGACAGTACCAAGAGACCCAGTACTTC
j_gene: TRBJ2-5
v_gene: TRBV6-6
d_gene: NA
len: 15
abundance: NA

CDR3aa: CASSHGKGYGYTF
CDR3nt: TGTGCCAGCAGTCACGGGAAGGGGTATGGCTACACCTTC
j_gene: TRBJ1-2
v_gene: TRBV27
d_gene: NA
len: 13
abundance: NA

CDR3aa: CASSSYKGGSYNEQYF
CDR3nt: TGCGCCAGCAGTTCCTATAAAGGGGGCTCCTACAATGAGCAGTACTTC
j_gene: TRBJ2-7
v_gene: TRBV27
d_gene: TRBD1
len: 16
abundance: NA

CDR3aa: CASSQAGRTHTDTQYF
CDR3nt: TGTGCCAGCAGCCAGGCGGGACGAACCCACACAGATACGCAGTATTTT
j_gene: TRBJ2-3
v_gene: TRBV3-1
d_gene: NA
len: 16
abundance: NA

CDR3aa: CASSLSVLAARLGAQYF
CDR3nt: TGTGCCAGCAGCTTATCGGTTTTAGCGGCACGCCTAGGGGCCCAGTACTTC
j_gene: TRBJ2-5
v_gene: TRBV11-2
d_gene: NA
len: 17
abundance: once

CDR3aa: CASSSRVLSFYEQYF
CDR3nt: TGTGCCAGCAGCTCAAGGGTTCTAAGCTTCTACGAGCAGTACTTC
j_gene: TRBJ2-7
v_gene: TRBV7-9
d_gene: NA
len: 15
abundance: NA

CDR3aa: CASSLGLGTGENEQYF
CDR3nt: TGTGCCAGCAGTTTAGGTTTAGGGACAGGGGAGAATGAGCAGTACTTC
j_gene: TRBJ2-7
v_gene: TRBV27
d_gene: TRBD1
len: 16
abundance: NA

CDR3aa: CASSQGLAGDGLGEAQYF
CDR3nt: TGTGCCAGCAGCCAAGGACTAGCGGGAGATGGACTGGGTGAGGCCCAGTACTTC
j_gene: TRBJ2-5
v_gene: TRBV3-1
d_gene: TRBD2
len: 18
abundance: NA

CDR3aa: CASSLDFGGRERYF
CDR3nt: TGTGCCAGCAGTTTAGATTTCGGGGGACGCGAGCGGTACTTC
j_gene: TRBJ2-7
v_gene: TRBV12-3/TRBV12-4
d_gene: NA
len: 14
abundance: NA

CDR3aa: CASSQVASGVYNEQFF
CDR3nt: TGCGCCAGCAGCCAAGTTGCTAGCGGGGTCTACAATGAGCAGTTCTTC
j_gene: TRBJ2-1
v_gene: TRBV4-1
d_gene: TRBD2
len: 16
abundance: few

CDR3aa: CAISEIASGVSYNEQYF
CDR3nt: TGTGCCATCAGTGAGATAGCTAGCGGAGTATCCTACAATGAGCAGTACTTC
j_gene: TRBJ2-7
v_gene: TRBV10-3
d_gene: TRBD2
len: 17
abundance: NA

CDR3aa: CSAPTGDRGYTF
CDR3nt: TGCAGTGCCCCTACAGGGGATCGTGGCTACACCTTC
j_gene: TRBJ1-2
v_gene: TRBV20-1
d_gene: TRBD1
len: 12
abundance: NA

CDR3aa: CASSQVWGQETQYF
CDR3nt: TGTGCCAGCAGCCAAGTGTGGGGCCAAGAGACCCAGTACTTC
j_gene: TRBJ2-5
v_gene: TRBV14
d_gene: NA
len: 14
abundance: NA

CDR3aa: CASTSTSGGRDTQYF
CDR3nt: TGTGCCAGCACCTCGACTAGCGGGGGGAGAGATACGCAGTATTTT
j_gene: TRBJ2-3
v_gene: TRBV12-3/TRBV12-4
d_gene: TRBD2
len: 15
abundance: once

CDR3aa: CSGGDPGELFF
CDR3nt: TGCAGCGGGGGAGATCCCGGGGAGCTGTTTTTT
j_gene: TRBJ2-2
v_gene: TRBV29-1
d_gene: NA
len: 11
abundance: NA

CDR3aa: CASRQRQGAAHEQYF
CDR3nt: TGCGCCAGCCGACAAAGACAGGGAGCAGCGCACGAGCAGTACTTC
j_gene: TRBJ2-7
v_gene: TRBV4-1
d_gene: TRBD1
len: 15
abundance: NA

CDR3aa: CASSLRQGGREPQHF
CDR3nt: TGCGCCAGCAGCTTGCGACAGGGGGGAAGGGAGCCCCAGCATTTT
j_gene: TRBJ1-5
v_gene: TRBV5-1
d_gene: TRBD1
len: 15
abundance: few

CDR3aa: CASSTFQGVTNEKLFF
CDR3nt: TGTGCCAGCAGTACCTTCCAGGGCGTGACTAATGAAAAACTGTTTTTT
j_gene: TRBJ1-4
v_gene: TRBV28
d_gene: NA
len: 16
abundance: once

CDR3aa: CASSYSPDSYEQYF
CDR3nt: TGTGCCAGCAGTTACTCTCCAGACTCCTACGAGCAGTACTTC
j_gene: TRBJ2-7
v_gene: TRBV6-2/TRBV6-3
d_gene: NA
len: 14
abundance: NA

CDR3aa: CASSLRVREGYTF
CDR3nt: TGTGCCAGCAGCTTACGGGTCAGGGAGGGCTACACCTTC
j_gene: TRBJ1-2
v_gene: TRBV11-2
d_gene: NA
len: 13
abundance: NA

CDR3aa: CSVIGILNTEAFF
CDR3nt: TGCAGTGTTATAGGGATCCTGAACACTGAAGCTTTCTTT
j_gene: TRBJ1-1
v_gene: TRBV20-1
d_gene: NA
len: 13
abundance: NA

CDR3aa: CSFRVGRSKETQYF
CDR3nt: TGCAGCTTCAGGGTCGGACGGTCAAAAGAGACCCAGTACTTC
j_gene: TRBJ2-5
v_gene: TRBV29-1
d_gene: NA
len: 14
abundance: many

CDR3aa: CASSWARSTGPFGGSPLHF
CDR3nt: TGTGCCAGCAGTTGGGCCCGTTCGACAGGACCTTTTGGGGGTTCACCCCTCCACTTT
j_gene: TRBJ1-6
v_gene: TRBV12-3/TRBV12-4
d_gene: NA
len: 19
abundance: NA

CDR3aa: CSAQGSWNTEAFF
CDR3nt: TGCAGTGCTCAAGGGAGCTGGAACACTGAAGCTTTCTTT
j_gene: TRBJ1-1
v_gene: TRBV20-1
d_gene: NA
len: 13
abundance: few

CDR3aa: CASSGSSDILAGLETQYF
CDR3nt: TGTGCCAGCAGTGGCAGCTCAGATATACTAGCGGGATTGGAGACCCAGTACTTC
j_gene: TRBJ2-5
v_gene: TRBV2
d_gene: TRBD2
len: 18
abundance: few

CDR3aa: CASSRFDQETQFF
CDR3nt: TGTGCCAGCAGCCGGTTCGACCAAGAGACCCAGTTCTTC
j_gene: TRBJ2-1
v_gene: TRBV3-1
d_gene: NA
len: 13
abundance: NA

CDR3aa: CASTVRRETLLSNQPQHF
CDR3nt: TGTGCCAGCACCGTTCGACGGGAGACTTTGCTAAGCAATCAGCCCCAGCATTTT
j_gene: TRBJ1-5
v_gene: TRBV6-4
d_gene: NA
len: 18
abundance: NA

CDR3aa: CASSFLVGNDGAFF
CDR3nt: TGTGCCAGCAGTTTTTTGGTCGGGAATGACGGAGCTTTCTTT
j_gene: TRBJ1-1
v_gene: TRBV12-3/TRBV12-4
d_gene: NA
len: 14
abundance: few

CDR3aa: CSAPSGRGSGELFF
CDR3nt: TGCAGTGCCCCGAGTGGGAGGGGTTCCGGGGAGCTGTTTTTT
j_gene: TRBJ2-2
v_gene: TRBV20-1
d_gene: TRBD2
len: 14
abundance: NA

CDR3aa: CASKPGAGGVEAFF
CDR3nt: TGTGCCAGCAAGCCGGGTGCAGGGGGCGTTGAAGCTTTCTTT
j_gene: TRBJ1-1
v_gene: TRBV6-6
d_gene: TRBD1
len: 14
abundance: few

CDR3aa: CATSRDGSTGELFF
CDR3nt: TGTGCCACCAGCAGAGATGGGAGCACCGGGGAGCTGTTTTTT
j_gene: TRBJ2-2
v_gene: TRBV15
d_gene: NA
len: 14
abundance: NA

CDR3aa: CSANRGADYGYTF
CDR3nt: TGCAGTGCTAATCGGGGGGCTGACTATGGCTACACCTTC
j_gene: TRBJ1-2
v_gene: TRBV20-1
d_gene: NA
len: 13
abundance: few

CDR3aa: CASSPKTGAGTEAFF
CDR3nt: TGTGCCAGCAGCCCAAAAACAGGGGCGGGGACTGAAGCTTTCTTT
j_gene: TRBJ1-1
v_gene: TRBV9
d_gene: TRBD1
len: 15
abundance: NA

CDR3aa: CASSYSLMINYGYTF
CDR3nt: TGTGCCAGCAGTTACTCACTAATGATTAACTATGGCTACACCTTC
j_gene: TRBJ1-2
v_gene: TRBV6-5
d_gene: NA
len: 15
abundance: few

CDR3aa: CASSPRAGGDEQYF
CDR3nt: TGTGCCAGCAGCCCCCGAGCAGGGGGCGACGAGCAGTACTTC
j_gene: TRBJ2-7
v_gene: TRBV9
d_gene: TRBD1
len: 14
abundance: NA

CDR3aa: CSARGLAGENTGELFF
CDR3nt: TGCAGTGCTAGAGGGCTAGCGGGCGAGAACACCGGGGAGCTGTTTTTT
j_gene: TRBJ2-2
v_gene: TRBV20-1
d_gene: TRBD2
len: 16
abundance: few

CDR3aa: CASSLELLFQGSGANVLTF
CDR3nt: TGTGCCAGCAGCTTAGAACTGTTATTTCAAGGCTCTGGGGCCAACGTCCTGACTTTC
j_gene: TRBJ2-6
v_gene: TRBV7-2
d_gene: NA
len: 19
abundance: few

CDR3aa: CSARVGGARGGQPQHF
CDR3nt: TGCAGTGCTAGAGTAGGGGGGGCTCGGGGTGGTCAGCCCCAGCATTTT
j_gene: TRBJ1-5
v_gene: TRBV20-1
d_gene: NA
len: 16
abundance: few

CDR3aa: CATSRDLGSEETQYF
CDR3nt: TGTGCCACCAGCAGAGATCTGGGTTCCGAAGAGACCCAGTACTTC
j_gene: TRBJ2-5
v_gene: TRBV15
d_gene: NA
len: 15
abundance: NA

CDR3aa: CASSVAGSGGNTQYF
CDR3nt: TGTGCCAGCAGCGTAGCTGGTAGCGGGGGGAATACGCAGTATTTT
j_gene: TRBJ2-3
v_gene: TRBV9
d_gene: TRBD2
len: 15
abundance: few

CDR3aa: CASSALGGGTDTQYF
CDR3nt: TGTGCCAGCAGTGCACTAGGGGGGGGCACAGATACGCAGTATTTT
j_gene: TRBJ2-3
v_gene: TRBV2
d_gene: NA
len: 15
abundance: NA

CDR3aa: CASSVQQGLAVNEQYF
CDR3nt: TGTGCCAGCAGCGTCCAACAGGGGCTGGCGGTGAACGAGCAGTACTTC
j_gene: TRBJ2-7
v_gene: TRBV7-8
d_gene: TRBD1
len: 16
abundance: few

CDR3aa: CSAKLAGGFQETQYF
CDR3nt: TGCAGTGCTAAACTAGCGGGAGGCTTCCAAGAGACCCAGTACTTC
j_gene: TRBJ2-5
v_gene: TRBV20-1
d_gene: TRBD2
len: 15
abundance: NA

CDR3aa: CASSTNSRGNSPLHF
CDR3nt: TGTGCCAGCAGCACAAACTCCCGGGGTAATTCACCCCTCCACTTT
j_gene: TRBJ1-6
v_gene: TRBV21-1
d_gene: NA
len: 15
abundance: NA

CDR3aa: CASSQGTSGRALNIQYF
CDR3nt: TGTGCCAGCAGCCAAGGGACTAGCGGGAGGGCCCTAAACATTCAGTACTTC
j_gene: TRBJ2-4
v_gene: TRBV4-2
d_gene: TRBD2
len: 17
abundance: NA

CDR3aa: CSARIPPRTGSYNEQFF
CDR3nt: TGCAGTGCTAGGATCCCCCCGAGGACCGGCTCCTACAATGAGCAGTTCTTC
j_gene: TRBJ2-1
v_gene: TRBV20-1
d_gene: NA
len: 17
abundance: NA

CDR3aa: CASSVESGQGTTNYGYTF
CDR3nt: TGTGCCAGCAGCGTAGAGTCGGGGCAGGGGACAACTAACTATGGCTACACCTTC
j_gene: TRBJ1-2
v_gene: TRBV9
d_gene: NA
len: 18
abundance: NA